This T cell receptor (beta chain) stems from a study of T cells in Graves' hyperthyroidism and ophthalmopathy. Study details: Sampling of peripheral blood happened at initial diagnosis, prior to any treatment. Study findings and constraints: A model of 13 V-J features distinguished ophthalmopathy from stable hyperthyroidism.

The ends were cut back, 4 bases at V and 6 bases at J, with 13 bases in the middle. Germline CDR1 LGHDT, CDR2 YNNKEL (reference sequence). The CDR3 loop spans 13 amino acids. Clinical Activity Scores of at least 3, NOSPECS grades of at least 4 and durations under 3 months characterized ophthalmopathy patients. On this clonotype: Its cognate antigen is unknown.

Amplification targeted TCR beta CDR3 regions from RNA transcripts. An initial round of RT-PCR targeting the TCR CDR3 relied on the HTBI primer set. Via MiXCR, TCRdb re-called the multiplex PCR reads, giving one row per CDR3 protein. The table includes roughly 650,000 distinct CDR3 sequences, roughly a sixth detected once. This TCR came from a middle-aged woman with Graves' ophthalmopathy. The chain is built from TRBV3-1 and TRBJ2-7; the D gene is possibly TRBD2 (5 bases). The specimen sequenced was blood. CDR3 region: CASSPPGRGEQYF. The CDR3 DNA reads TGTGCCAGCAGCCCTCCCGGACGGGGCGAGCAGTACTTC.